These T cell receptor beta chains were read from a single sample in a study of blood T cell repertoires in COVID-19. Profiled with immunoSEQ multiplex PCR; TCRdb holds only in-frame clones, not every one. The sample has 85,000 to 95,000 clones; roughly 91% are singletons. Sequencing was done on a sample of peripheral blood. The source is a woman aged 80 or over with acute or convalescent COVID-19. The CDR3 runs from the conserved cysteine through the conserved F or W. D genes are given only for firm matches. Clone size is stated in some rows and not others, as once, few, many or a class when expanded.

v_call: TRBV15
j_call: TRBJ2-5
d_call: NA
clone_size: NA
cdr3_aa: CATSRTQETQYF
cdr3_nt: TGTGCCACCAGCAGGACTCAAGAGACCCAGTACTTC

v_call: TRBV3-1/TRBV3-2
j_call: TRBJ1-2
d_call: TRBD1
clone_size: NA
cdr3_aa: CASSQEQQGKGYTF
cdr3_nt: TGTGCCAGCAGCCAAGAACAACAGGGGAAAGGCTACACCTTC

v_call: TRBV4-2
j_call: TRBJ2-3
d_call: TRBD2
clone_size: NA
cdr3_aa: CASSQRYGLGIDTQYF
cdr3_nt: TGTGCCAGCAGCCAAAGGTACGGACTAGGAATAGATACGCAGTATTTT

v_call: TRBV15
j_call: TRBJ1-1
d_call: NA
clone_size: NA
cdr3_aa: CATSSGEWDTEAFF
cdr3_nt: TGTGCCACCAGCAGTGGAGAGTGGGACACTGAAGCTTTCTTT

v_call: TRBV6-5
j_call: TRBJ1-2
d_call: TRBD1
clone_size: NA
cdr3_aa: CASSIGQAAYGYTF
cdr3_nt: TGTGCCAGCAGCATAGGACAGGCCGCCTATGGCTACACCTTC

v_call: TRBV3-1/TRBV3-2
j_call: TRBJ1-3
d_call: NA
clone_size: NA
cdr3_aa: CASSQGAALNSGNTIYF
cdr3_nt: TGTGCCAGCAGCCAAGGGGCCGCGCTTAACTCTGGAAACACCATATATTTT

v_call: TRBV7-9
j_call: TRBJ2-1
d_call: TRBD2
clone_size: NA
cdr3_aa: CASSLAWAGAHSYNEQFF
cdr3_nt: TGTGCCAGCAGCTTAGCTTGGGCGGGAGCCCACTCCTACAATGAGCAGTTCTTC

v_call: TRBV2
j_call: TRBJ2-1
d_call: TRBD2
clone_size: NA
cdr3_aa: CASSGAGTSGYNEQFF
cdr3_nt: TGTGCCAGCAGTGGTGCCGGGACTAGCGGATACAATGAGCAGTTCTTC

v_call: TRBV12-3/TRBV12-4
j_call: TRBJ2-7
d_call: NA
clone_size: NA
cdr3_aa: CASSPQGREQYF
cdr3_nt: TGTGCCAGCAGTCCCCAGGGGCGCGAGCAGTACTTC

v_call: TRBV29-1
j_call: TRBJ1-1
d_call: NA
clone_size: NA
cdr3_aa: CSVTPNTEAFF
cdr3_nt: TGCAGCGTTACACCGAACACTGAAGCTTTCTTT

v_call: TRBV5-6
j_call: TRBJ1-5
d_call: NA
clone_size: NA
cdr3_aa: CASSSRGGNQPQHF
cdr3_nt: TGTGCCAGCAGCTCACGAGGAGGCAATCAGCCCCAGCATTTT

v_call: TRBV19
j_call: TRBJ2-7
d_call: NA
clone_size: once
cdr3_aa: CASSIIDRKGEQYF
cdr3_nt: TGTGCCAGTAGTATTATCGACAGAAAGGGCGAGCAGTACTTC

v_call: TRBV5-1
j_call: TRBJ2-7
d_call: TRBD1
clone_size: once
cdr3_aa: CASSFRGSSYEQYF
cdr3_nt: TGCGCCAGCAGCTTCAGGGGGAGCTCCTACGAGCAGTACTTC

v_call: TRBV30
j_call: TRBJ1-1
d_call: NA
clone_size: NA
cdr3_aa: CAWSTGENTEAFF
cdr3_nt: TGTGCCTGGAGTACCGGGGAGAACACTGAAGCTTTCTTT

v_call: TRBV10-1
j_call: TRBJ2-6
d_call: TRBD1
clone_size: few
cdr3_aa: CASSGQGAGANVLTF
cdr3_nt: TGCGCCAGCAGCGGACAGGGTGCGGGGGCCAACGTCCTGACTTTC

v_call: TRBV4-3
j_call: TRBJ2-2
d_call: NA
clone_size: once
cdr3_aa: CASSQALRDTGELFF
cdr3_nt: TGCGCCAGCAGCCAGGCCTTACGGGACACCGGGGAGCTGTTTTTT

v_call: TRBV27
j_call: TRBJ2-3
d_call: TRBD1
clone_size: NA
cdr3_aa: CASTRRTGGEDTQYF
cdr3_nt: TGTGCCAGCACTCGGAGGACAGGGGGCGAGGATACGCAGTATTTT

v_call: TRBV24-1
j_call: TRBJ2-1
d_call: TRBD2
clone_size: NA
cdr3_aa: CATSDPGTSRNNEQFF
cdr3_nt: TGTGCCACCAGTGACCCCGGGACTAGCAGAAACAATGAGCAGTTCTTC

v_call: TRBV27
j_call: TRBJ1-2
d_call: NA
clone_size: once
cdr3_aa: CASSLSTGLGYTF
cdr3_nt: TGTGCCAGCAGTTTATCTACGGGATTGGGCTACACCTTC

v_call: TRBV20-1
j_call: TRBJ2-5
d_call: TRBD1
clone_size: once
cdr3_aa: CSASGDRLIQETQYF
cdr3_nt: TGCAGTGCTAGTGGGGACAGACTAATTCAAGAGACCCAGTACTTC

v_call: TRBV7-8
j_call: TRBJ2-4
d_call: NA
clone_size: NA
cdr3_aa: CASSLGVSKNIQYF
cdr3_nt: TGTGCCAGCAGCTTAGGAGTCTCCAAAAACATTCAGTACTTC

v_call: TRBV21-1
j_call: TRBJ2-3
d_call: NA
clone_size: NA
cdr3_aa: CASSTTPQTSCTDTQYF
cdr3_nt: TGTGCCAGCAGCACGACTCCTCAGACTAGCTGCACAGATACGCAGTATTTT

v_call: TRBV28
j_call: TRBJ1-2
d_call: NA
clone_size: NA
cdr3_aa: CASSPGDRGYTF
cdr3_nt: TGTGCCAGCAGTCCCGGGGATCGCGGCTACACCTTC

v_call: TRBV30
j_call: TRBJ2-2
d_call: NA
clone_size: NA
cdr3_aa: CAWTHLDRPSGELFF
cdr3_nt: TGTGCCTGGACTCATCTAGACAGGCCCTCCGGGGAGCTGTTTTTT

v_call: TRBV5-1
j_call: TRBJ2-2
d_call: TRBD2
clone_size: NA
cdr3_aa: CASGTSGTTGELFF
cdr3_nt: TGCGCCAGCGGGACTAGCGGGACCACCGGGGAGCTGTTTTTT

v_call: TRBV23-1
j_call: TRBJ2-7
d_call: NA
clone_size: NA
cdr3_aa: CASSQSTQGWYEQYF
cdr3_nt: TGCGCCAGCAGTCAATCTACCCAGGGTTGGTACGAGCAGTACTTC

v_call: TRBV6-6
j_call: TRBJ2-3
d_call: TRBD2
clone_size: NA
cdr3_aa: CASTRLAGGTDTQYF
cdr3_nt: TGTGCCAGCACCAGACTAGCGGGGGGCACAGATACGCAGTATTTT